This TCR beta chain was captured in a study of blood T cell repertoires in COVID-19. Some clones are missing from TCRdb's copy, which holds only in-frame ones; the method was immunoSEQ multiplex PCR. The sample holds over 85,000 clones; 80% to 95% are singletons and the top ten take 1.5% to 2.5%. The CDR3 spans 14 residues. Germline V gene lookup returns CDR1 SGHNT and CDR2 YENEEA. V was shortened by 0 bases and J by 6 bases, with 11 bases between the two germline ends. This TCR was sampled from a woman between 45 and 60 years old with COVID-19, enrolled during active disease. V is TRBV11-3 and J is TRBJ1-1; D remains unclear. The sample taken for sequencing was peripheral blood. CDR3 protein: CASSLDPLRAEAFF. CDR3 nucleotide sequence: TGTGCCAGCAGCTTAGATCCCCTCCGGGCTGAAGCTTTCTTT.